The TCR beta chain under discussion was sequenced for a study of T cell changes during pregnancy in multiple sclerosis. This clone was recorded a few times. Produced via immunoSEQ multiplex PCR; TCRdb's table is partial and in-frame only. The sample has tens of thousands of clones; 80% to 90% are singletons. This CDR3 comprises 14 residues. Germline-derived CDR1 and CDR2 are SGHTA and FQGNSA. V dropped 5 bases and J dropped 3 bases, with 12 bases sitting between them. The sample consisted of CD4+ T cells from peripheral blood mononuclear cells, taken after pregnancy. The rearrangement joins TRBV7-2 to TRBJ2-3; D uncertain. The clonotype originates from a female donor with multiple sclerosis, enrolled in a pregnancy study. The CDR3 coding sequence is TGTGCCAGCAGCCTAAGCGAAGCTACAGATACGCAGTATTTT. Encoded protein: CASSLSEATDTQYF.